These 24 T cell receptor beta chains came from one sample sequenced in a study of blood T cell repertoires in COVID-19. Using immunoSEQ multiplex PCR, the repertoire was profiled, and TCRdb retains in-frame clones only, with some absent. Of more than 150,000 clones in the sample, around 80% were seen once. Sequenced sample: peripheral blood. The receptors originated from a woman aged 80 or over with active or convalescent COVID-19.

In nucleotides, the CDR3 is TGCGCCAGCAGCCCCCAGCCCAGGGGGTCCATCGTCCTGACTTTC. Translated: CASSPQPRGSIVLTF. The chain recombines TRBV4-3 with TRBJ2-6; 7 nucleotides align to TRBD1. This CDR3 spans 15 amino acids. Germline assignment: CDR1 LGHNA and CDR2 YSLEER. J lost 12 bases, V lost 4 bases, and 12 bases had no gene match.

V gene TRBV7-8 combines with J gene TRBJ2-3; D is perhaps TRBD2 (5 bases). CDR1 is SGHVS, CDR2 FQNEAQ, per germline. This CDR3 is 17 amino acids long. The germline V and J ends were trimmed by 5 bases and 5 bases, with 23 bases remaining between them. The CDR3 spells CASSGRIRREGEDTQYF. The CDR3 nucleotides are TGTGCCAGCAGCGGTCGGATTCGGCGAGAGGGAGAAGATACGCAGTATTTT.

V is TRBV19 and J is TRBJ2-1; the match to TRBD2 covers 9 bases. The length of the CDR3 is 14 residues. The V segment lost 7 bases and the J segment 4 bases; nucleotides outside the gene matches: 5. Germline-derived CDR1 and CDR2 are LNHDA and SQIVND (reference sequence). CDR3 region: CASTSGGRYNEQFF. In DNA, the CDR3 is TGTGCCAGTACGAGCGGGGGGCGTTACAATGAGCAGTTCTTC.

The rearrangement uses TRBV3-1 (or the pseudogene TRBV3-2) and TRBJ1-6, with D possibly matching TRBD1 (5 bases). CDR3 size: 16 residues. Germline loops: CDR1 LGHDT, CDR2 YNNKEL (reference sequence). Trimming removed 1 base from V and 8 bases from J, with 15 bases in between. The CDR3 region has the DNA TGTGCCAGCAGCCAAGTTTCTGGGGCCAGGCATTCACCCCTCCACTTT. As protein: CASSQVSGARHSPLHF.

The chain recombines TRBV7-9 with TRBJ1-1; D is ambiguous. The CDR3 is 13 amino acids. V was clipped by 3 bases and J by 10 bases, with 15 bases between them. Germline assignment: CDR1 SEHNR and CDR2 FQNEAQ (reference sequence). The CDR3 spells CASSFLLIRGAFF. The CDR3 nucleotides read TGTGCCAGCAGCTTTCTTCTCATCCGGGGAGCTTTCTTT.

About this clone itself: This sample includes further DNA sequences coding for the same CDR3. This chain uses TRBV24-1 with TRBJ1-4; D is unclear. Germline assignment: CDR1 KGHDR and CDR2 SFDVKD. The V and J ends lost 3 bases and 1 base respectively, with 8 bases between them. The CDR3 spans 15 residues. The CDR3, as DNA: TGTGCCACCAGTGATCCGCGTGGAACTAATGAAAAACTGTTTTTT. It yields the protein CATSDPRGTNEKLFF.

The chain combines TRBV24-1 with TRBJ1-1, with D tentatively TRBD1 (5 bases). This CDR3 has 14 amino acids. Germline V gene sequence: CDR1 KGHDR, CDR2 SFDVKD. V was clipped by 3 bases and J by 1 base, with 8 bases between them. The CDR3 DNA follows: TGTGCCACCAGTGATCCTACAGGGAACACTGAAGCTTTCTTT. Residues: CATSDPTGNTEAFF.

V and J are TRBV12-3 or TRBV12-4 and TRBJ2-7; perhaps TRBD1 as D (5 bases). Trimming shortened V by 3 bases and J by 6 bases, and 12 bases separated the two germline ends. This CDR3 region has 13 residues. CDR3 region: CASSLGQVGEQYF. The CDR3 nucleotides read TGTGCCAGCAGTTTGGGGCAGGTGGGCGAGCAGTACTTC.

V and J are TRBV19 and TRBJ1-5; D ambiguous. The CDR3 is made up of 15 amino acids. Trimming cost V 3 bases and J 7 bases, with 16 bases left between them. Germline values: CDR1 LNHDA, CDR2 SQIVND (reference sequence). The CDR3 coding sequence is TGTGCCAGTAGTATCGTTCGACCCTCGGGGCAGCCCCAGCATTTT. As protein: CASSIVRPSGQPQHF.

The chain couples TRBV7-8 to TRBJ1-2, with unresolved D. Germline values: CDR1 SGHVS, CDR2 FQNEAQ. This CDR3 is 13 amino acids long. The V end lost 2 bases, the J end lost 3 bases, and 7 bases lay between the germline ends. The CDR3 sequence is CASSLRTDYGYTF. CDR3 coding DNA: TGTGCCAGCAGCTTACGAACTGACTATGGCTACACCTTC.

This chain links TRBV7-8 with TRBJ2-7; TRBD1 aligns across 7 bases. CDR3 length: 18 amino acids. The junction had 18 bases not matched to a gene; V was cut back by 5 bases and J by 2 bases. Germline values: CDR1 SGHVS, CDR2 FQNEAQ. In nucleotides, the CDR3 is TGTGCCAGCAGCCTAAGCCAAACACCGGGACAGCCCACCTACGAGCAGTACTTC. Its protein product is CASSLSQTPGQPTYEQYF.

The chain employs TRBV5-4 and TRBJ2-1; the match to TRBD2 covers 12 bases. CDR3 length: 16 amino acids. The ends lost 4 bases at V and 1 base at J; junction bases unmatched: 3. The germline V gene has CDR1 SGHNT and CDR2 YYREEE (reference sequence). The CDR3 sequence is CASSATSGGSYNEQFF. In DNA form, the CDR3 reads TGTGCCAGCAGCGCCACTAGCGGGGGGTCCTACAATGAGCAGTTCTTC.

The chain couples TRBV5-1 to TRBJ2-5; 8 positions match TRBD1. The J segment lost 5 bases and the V segment lost 4 bases, leaving 10 bases of the junction unmatched. The CDR3 is made up of 15 amino acids. Germline V gene data show CDR1 as SGHRS and CDR2 as YFSETQ. CDR3 in amino acids: CASSQGADIRETQYF. Written as DNA, the CDR3 is TGCGCCAGCAGCCAGGGGGCAGATATAAGGGAGACCCAGTACTTC.

This clone came up a few times. This sequence joins TRBV19 and TRBJ1-1; 8 nucleotides match TRBD1. The CDR3 loop spans 14 amino acids. Germline CDR1 and CDR2: LNHDA and SQIVND (reference sequence). V shed 10 bases and J 1 base; nucleotides not matched to a gene: 8. The CDR3 DNA reads TGTGCCACTTCTGACAGGGGACCGAACACTGAAGCTTTCTTT. This gives the protein CATSDRGPNTEAFF.

V usage is TRBV5-1 and J usage is TRBJ1-1; the match to TRBD1 covers 9 bases. The CDR3 consists of 14 residues. From germline, CDR1 is SGHRS and CDR2 YFSETQ. V lost 3 bases, J lost 3 bases, and 3 bases stayed unmatched. The CDR3 DNA is TGCGCCAGCAGCTGGGGACAGGGTGACACTGAAGCTTTCTTT. Its translation: CASSWGQGDTEAFF.

This sequence joins TRBV3-1 (or the pseudogene TRBV3-2) and TRBJ2-2; possible D gene TRBD1, 6 bases. V was shortened by 5 bases and J by 5 bases, with 12 bases between the two germline ends. Germline CDR1 is LGHDT and CDR2 is YNNKEL (reference sequence). The CDR3 covers 14 residues. CDR3 sequence: CASSSWTETGELFF. The CDR3 coding sequence is TGTGCCAGCAGCTCGTGGACAGAAACCGGGGAGCTGTTTTTT.

The CDR3 DNA follows: TGCGCCAGCAGCTTGGTGGCCACAGCTCTTGGAAACACCATATATTTT. Its translation is CASSLVATALGNTIYF. This chain joins TRBV5-1 and TRBJ1-3; unclear D gene. The V gene's germline CDR1 is SGHRS and CDR2 YFSETQ. The V end was cut by 0 bases, the J end by 3 bases, with 13 bases between. CDR3 length: 16 amino acids.

The V call is TRBV5-1, the J call TRBJ2-6; no reliable D call. Trimming pared 0 bases from V and 2 bases from J, leaving 3 bases between. CDR3 size: 14 residues. Germline loops: CDR1 SGHRS, CDR2 YFSETQ. The CDR3 loop is CASSLATGANVLTF. The CDR3 coding sequence is TGCGCCAGCAGCTTGGCAACTGGGGCCAACGTCCTGACTTTC.

This sequence joins TRBV11-3 and TRBJ1-1, with D tentatively TRBD1 (5 bases). The germline CDR1 and CDR2 sequences are SGHNT and YENEEA. Trimming stripped 5 bases from V and 1 base from J, with 14 bases between. This CDR3 comprises 15 residues. The CDR3 region is CASSASDRGNTEAFF. CDR3 DNA: TGTGCCAGCAGCGCATCAGACAGAGGGAACACTGAAGCTTTCTTT.

The chain combines TRBV3-1 (or the pseudogene TRBV3-2) with TRBJ2-3; 11 bases fit TRBD2. CDR3 size: 16 residues. CDR1 and CDR2 (germline): LGHDT, YNNKEL (reference sequence). The ends lost 0 bases at V and 2 bases at J; junction bases unmatched: 1. The CDR3 nucleotides are TGTGCCAGCAGCCAAGAGACTAGCGGGGACACAGATACGCAGTATTTT. This translates into CASSQETSGDTDTQYF.

This clone was observed once. The J gene is TRBJ1-5, the V gene TRBV11-2; D remains unclear. Trimming stripped 5 bases from V and 4 bases from J, with 12 bases between. This CDR3 has 14 amino acids. CDR1 SGHAT and CDR2 FQNNGV come from the germline V gene. CDR3 DNA: TGTGCCAGCAGCCGATCTAGTGGTAATCAGCCCCAGCATTTT. Encoded protein: CASSRSSGNQPQHF. The full variable domain, completed using reference TRBV11-2 and TRBJ1-5, is EAGVAQSPRYKIIEKRQSVAFWCNPISGHATLYWYQQILGQGPKLLIQFQNNGVVDDSQLPKDRFSAERLKGVDSTLKIQPAKLEDSAVYLCASSRSSGNQPQHFGDGTRLSIL.

The V call is TRBV19, the J call TRBJ1-1; no clear D gene. The CDR3 has 15 amino acids. The V and J ends lost 9 bases and 2 bases respectively, with 19 bases between them. Germline V lookup: CDR1 LNHDA, CDR2 SQIVND (reference sequence). In DNA, the CDR3 is TGTGCCAGCACTGATAAGCCCCGCACTAACACTGAAGCTTTCTTT. Translating gives CASTDKPRTNTEAFF.

The rearrangement links TRBV19 to TRBJ2-4; D might be TRBD2 (7 bases). Trimming removed 9 bases at V and 1 base at J, with 16 bases between. The CDR3 sequence is 15 residues long. Germline V gene data show CDR1 as LNHDA and CDR2 as SQIVND (reference sequence). This CDR3 is CASREGGSAKNIQYF. The CDR3, as DNA: TGTGCCAGCCGAGAGGGGGGGTCGGCCAAAAACATTCAGTACTTC.

This clone appeared a few times. The V gene is TRBV28, the J gene TRBJ1-6; D is possibly TRBD1 (5 bases). Germline V gene sequence: CDR1 MDHEN, CDR2 SYDVKM. This CDR3 comprises 13 residues. V lost 8 bases, J lost 6 bases, and 11 bases lay in between. The CDR3 here is CASGRGVNSPLHF. The CDR3 nucleotides read TGTGCCAGCGGGAGGGGTGTTAATTCACCCCTCCACTTT. Variable domain in full (rest from reference TRBV28 and TRBJ1-6): DVKVTQSSRYLVKRTGEKVFLECVQDMDHENMFWYRQDPGLGLRLIYFSYDVKMKEKGDIPEGYSVSREKKERFSLILESASTNQTSMYLCASGRGVNSPLHFGNGTRLTVT.